This T cell receptor (beta chain) was documented in a study of CD8+CD57+ T cells in acquired aplastic anemia. Patients selected for sequencing had displayed CD8+CD57+ cell expansion by flow cytometry. Broader study findings: In CD8+ cells, Simpson's diversity showed no significant difference between patients and controls. Roughly 29 was the count of CD8+ CDR3 sequences that patients shared with controls.

This CDR3 region has 14 residues. The germline V gene encodes CDR1 ENHRY and CDR2 SYGVKD. V was pared by 4 bases and J by 5 bases, with 12 bases between. As for this clonotype: Antigen specificity is unknown.

Researchers used genomic DNA as the template to profile TCR beta VDJ and CDR3. One entry per CDR3 protein, called by TCRdb with MiXCR from the reads. Of 150,000 to 200,000 distinct CDR3 sequences in the sample, about 48% were seen once. Sequencing input: sorted CD4+, CD8+, or CD8+CD57+ T cells (not recorded which) from PBMCs. This chain links TRBV10-3 with TRBJ2-1, with D unresolved. The source of this sequence is a human donor with aplastic anemia. CDR3 in DNA: TGTGCCATCAGTGGAGGCACACCTAACAATGAGCAGTTCTTC. Translated: CAISGGTPNNEQFF.